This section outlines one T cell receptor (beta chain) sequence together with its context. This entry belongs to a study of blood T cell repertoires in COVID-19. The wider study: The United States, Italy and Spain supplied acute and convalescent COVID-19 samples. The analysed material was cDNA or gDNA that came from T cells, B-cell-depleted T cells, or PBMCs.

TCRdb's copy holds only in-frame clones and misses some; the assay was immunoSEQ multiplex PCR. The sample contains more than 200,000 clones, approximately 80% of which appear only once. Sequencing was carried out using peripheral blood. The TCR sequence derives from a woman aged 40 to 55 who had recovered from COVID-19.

CDR3 protein: CASSRDRNQETQYF. The CDR3 DNA follows: TGTGCCAGCAGTAGGGACAGAAACCAAGAGACCCAGTACTTC. This chain links TRBV2 with TRBJ2-5, with 7 bases matching TRBD1. Germline V gives CDR1 SNHLY, CDR2 FYNNEI. The CDR3 has 14 amino acids. V was pared by 5 bases and J by 0 bases, with 3 bases of the junction left unmatched.